This T cell receptor (beta chain) was sequenced for a study of cytotoxic CD8 clonotypes in ibrutinib-treated CLL. Trimming at V came to 0 bases and at J to 3 bases, leaving 6 bases not matched to a gene. This CDR3 has 19 residues. Germline lookup yields CDR1 SGHRS and CDR2 YFSETQ. Profiled with immunoSEQ multiplex PCR; TCRdb holds only in-frame clones, not every one. The repertoire holds 150,000 to 250,000 clones, with around 70% as singletons. The sequence was obtained from a human donor with chronic lymphocytic leukemia. This chain links TRBV5-1 with TRBJ2-2; 15 bases align to TRBD2. The material sequenced was PBMCs, taken after 24 months of ibrutinib treatment. The DNA for the CDR3 is TGCGCCAGCAGCTTGGAGGGACTAGCGGGAGGTAGGGACACCGGGGAGCTGTTTTTT. Translation: CASSLEGLAGGRDTGELFF. The complete variable domain, with remaining parts taken from reference TRBV5-1 and TRBJ2-2, reads KAGVTQTPRYLIKTRGQQVTLSCSPISGHRSVSWYQQTPGQGLQFLFEYFSETQRNKGNFPGRFSGRQFSNSRSEMNVSTLELGDSALYLCASSLEGLAGGRDTGELFFGEGSRLTVL.